This T cell receptor beta chain came from a study of blood T cell repertoires in COVID-19 (dated by TCRdb to 2019 to 2021). About the study as a whole: Collaborator samples came from the United States, Italy and Spain and covered acute and convalescent phases of COVID-19. The prospective study material was composed of cDNA or gDNA derived from T cells, B-cell-depleted T cells, or PBMCs. Subjects who had been exposed to COVID-19, were actively infected with it, or had recovered from it provided the deeply sampled blood TCRbeta repertoires that made up the dataset. The repertoires were made available in a free public database intended to serve as a resource for research on the immune response to SARS-CoV-2. Samples came from the ongoing ImmuneRACE study (first 160 participants) plus 1,254 subjects from 6 global collaborators. A de-identified subject ID, COVID-19 status, age in years and sex were almost always included in the sample metadata. Where available, HLA class I and class II types were taken from metadata supplied by the sample provider and were not determined by assay-based typing. The paper's findings and limits, for the study overall: Clinical and demographic metadata were provided uncurated, with the amount varying by source and participant.

Based on the germline V gene, the CDR1 and CDR2 sequences are KGHDR and SFDVKD. Spanning cysteine to phenylalanine, the CDR3 consists of 14 amino acids. The kept DNA is CDR3 alone, 42 bases in frame from the first base. Deletion took 9 bases off V and 4 bases off J, with a span of 16 bases between the germline ends. On this clone: What antigen it recognizes has not been identified. No base qualities exist here, and no much larger clone lies one base off it.

TCRbeta CDR3 regions were amplified from genomic DNA by means of the immunoSEQ Assay, a bias-controlled multiplex PCR. As for the authors' bioinformatics: The number of nucleated cells in each sample was estimated by amplification of reference gene primers within the assay. Sequence reads were collapsed and filtered to measure the absolute abundance of every unique TCRbeta CDR3 rearrangement. For each sample, productive Simpson clonality was calculated as the square root of Simpson's diversity index over productive rearrangements. TCRdb stores this immuneACCESS table with in-frame sequences only. Part of the clones is absent; in the studies checked, under half of the shortfall reflects unresolved V genes, and no reason is known for the rest. V and J calls and clone size are as listed in that table; D and trimming were resolved from the DNA. The sample table records about 71,000 clones; around 80% of these occur just once. The ten largest clones take up about 13% of the sample.

Whole blood was collected in K2EDTA tubes by collaborating institutions according to the institutions' own protocols. For TCRbeta analysis, collaborators shipped samples as frozen whole blood, isolated PBMCs, or DNA extracted from either of those sample types. The sequence was obtained from a woman of 80 years or more with acute or convalescent COVID-19. Material for sequencing was peripheral blood. The V gene is TRBV24-1 and the J gene is TRBJ2-3, with TRBD1 perhaps the D gene, on 6 matching bases. The base sequence is TGTGCCACCGCAGGACAGTTCCCCCCAGATACGCAGTATTTT. Its coded protein is CATAGQFPPDTQYF.